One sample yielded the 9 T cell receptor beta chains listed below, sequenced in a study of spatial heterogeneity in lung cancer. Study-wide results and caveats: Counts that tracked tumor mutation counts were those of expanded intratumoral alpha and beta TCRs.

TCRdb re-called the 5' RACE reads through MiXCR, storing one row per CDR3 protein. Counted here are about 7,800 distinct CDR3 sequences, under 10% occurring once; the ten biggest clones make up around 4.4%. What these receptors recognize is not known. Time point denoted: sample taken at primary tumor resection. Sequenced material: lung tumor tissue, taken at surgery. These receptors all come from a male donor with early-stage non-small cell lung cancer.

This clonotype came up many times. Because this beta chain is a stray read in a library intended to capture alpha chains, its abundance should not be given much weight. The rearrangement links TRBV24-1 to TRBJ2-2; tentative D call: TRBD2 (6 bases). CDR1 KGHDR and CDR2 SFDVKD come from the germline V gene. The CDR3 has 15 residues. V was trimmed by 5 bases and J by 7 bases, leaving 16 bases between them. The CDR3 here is CATSVGSSGVGELFF. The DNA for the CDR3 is TGTGCCACCAGTGTTGGTAGTTCGGGGGTCGGGGAGCTGTTTTTT.

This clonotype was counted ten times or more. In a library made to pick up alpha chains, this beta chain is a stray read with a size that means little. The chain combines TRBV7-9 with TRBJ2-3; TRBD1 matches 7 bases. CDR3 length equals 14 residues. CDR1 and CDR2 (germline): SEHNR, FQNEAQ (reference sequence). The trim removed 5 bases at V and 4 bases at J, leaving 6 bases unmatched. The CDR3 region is CASSPDRVPDTQYF. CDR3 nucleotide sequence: TGTGCCAGCAGCCCTGACAGGGTACCAGATACGCAGTATTTT.

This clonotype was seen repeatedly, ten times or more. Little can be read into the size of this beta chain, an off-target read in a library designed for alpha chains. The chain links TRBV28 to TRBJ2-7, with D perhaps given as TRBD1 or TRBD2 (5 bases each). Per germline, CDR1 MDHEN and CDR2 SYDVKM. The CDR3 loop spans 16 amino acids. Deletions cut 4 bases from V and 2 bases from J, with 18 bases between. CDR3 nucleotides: TGTGCCAGCAGTTCCCCGGGGCGTTATAGCACCTACGAGCAGTACTTC. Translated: CASSSPGRYSTYEQYF.

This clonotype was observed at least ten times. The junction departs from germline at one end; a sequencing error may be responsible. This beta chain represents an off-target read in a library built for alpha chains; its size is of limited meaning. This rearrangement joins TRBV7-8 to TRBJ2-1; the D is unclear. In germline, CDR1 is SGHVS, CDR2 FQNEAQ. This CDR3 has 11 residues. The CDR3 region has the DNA TGTGCCAGCAGCTTAGGGGTGGTCCAGCTCTTC. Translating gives CASSLGVVQLF.

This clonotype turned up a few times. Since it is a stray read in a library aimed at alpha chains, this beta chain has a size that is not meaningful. CDR3 amino acids: CASSQPPGLGEQFF. CDR3 sequence (DNA): TGTGCCAGCAGCCAACCGCCAGGGCTTGGGGAGCAGTTCTTC. The chain carries TRBV7-9 and TRBJ2-1, with D maybe TRBD1 (5 bases). There are 14 residues in the CDR3. Germline V gives CDR1 SEHNR, CDR2 FQNEAQ (reference sequence). The ends were cut back, 5 bases at V and 10 bases at J, with 18 bases in the middle.

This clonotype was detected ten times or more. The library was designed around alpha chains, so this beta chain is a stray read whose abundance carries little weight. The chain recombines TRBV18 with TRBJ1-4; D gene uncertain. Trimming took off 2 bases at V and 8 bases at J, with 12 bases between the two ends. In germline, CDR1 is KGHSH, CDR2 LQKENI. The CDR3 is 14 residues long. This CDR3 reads CASSPSGLREKLFF. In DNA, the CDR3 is TGTGCCAGCTCACCATCCGGGCTCCGGGAAAAACTGTTTTTT.

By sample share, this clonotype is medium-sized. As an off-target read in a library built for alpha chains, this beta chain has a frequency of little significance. CDR3 nucleotide sequence: TGCGCCAGCAGCCAACCTCCGCTCGCTAGCGGGGGAGGCACAGATACGCAGTATTTT. Translation gives CASSQPPLASGGGTDTQYF. This chain joins TRBV4-1 and TRBJ2-3, with 10 positions matching TRBD2. This CDR3 has 19 residues. The germline CDR1 and CDR2 sequences are MGHRA and YSYEKL. Unmatched junction bases numbered 12, after V lost 2 bases and J lost 1 base.

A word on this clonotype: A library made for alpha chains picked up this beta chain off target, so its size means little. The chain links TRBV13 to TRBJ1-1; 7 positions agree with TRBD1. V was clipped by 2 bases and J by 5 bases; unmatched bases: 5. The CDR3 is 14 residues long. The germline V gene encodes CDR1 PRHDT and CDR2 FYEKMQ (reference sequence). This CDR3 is CASSLSDRATEAFF. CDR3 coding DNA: TGTGCCAGCAGCTTATCTGACAGGGCTACTGAAGCTTTCTTT.

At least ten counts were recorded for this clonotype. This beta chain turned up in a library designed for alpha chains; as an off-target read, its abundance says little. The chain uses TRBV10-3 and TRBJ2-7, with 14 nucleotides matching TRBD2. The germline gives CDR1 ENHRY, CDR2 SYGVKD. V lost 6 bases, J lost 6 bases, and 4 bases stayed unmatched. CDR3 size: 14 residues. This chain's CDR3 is CAIRGTSGSREQYF. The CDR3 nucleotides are TGTGCCATCAGGGGGACTAGCGGGAGTCGCGAGCAGTACTTC.